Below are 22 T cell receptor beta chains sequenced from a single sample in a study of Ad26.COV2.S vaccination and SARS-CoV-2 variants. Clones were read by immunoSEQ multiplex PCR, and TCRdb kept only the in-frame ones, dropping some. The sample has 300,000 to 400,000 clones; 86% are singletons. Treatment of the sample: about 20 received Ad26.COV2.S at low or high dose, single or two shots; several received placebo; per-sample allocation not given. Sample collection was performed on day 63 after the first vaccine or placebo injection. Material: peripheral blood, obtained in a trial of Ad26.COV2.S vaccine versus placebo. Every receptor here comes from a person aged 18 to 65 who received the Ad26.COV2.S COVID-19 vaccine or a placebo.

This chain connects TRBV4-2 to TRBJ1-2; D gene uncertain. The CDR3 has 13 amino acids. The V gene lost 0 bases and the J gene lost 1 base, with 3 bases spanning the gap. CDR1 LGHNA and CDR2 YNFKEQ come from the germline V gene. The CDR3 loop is CASSQEGNYGYTF. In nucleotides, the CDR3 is TGTGCCAGCAGCCAAGAGGGTAACTATGGCTACACCTTC.

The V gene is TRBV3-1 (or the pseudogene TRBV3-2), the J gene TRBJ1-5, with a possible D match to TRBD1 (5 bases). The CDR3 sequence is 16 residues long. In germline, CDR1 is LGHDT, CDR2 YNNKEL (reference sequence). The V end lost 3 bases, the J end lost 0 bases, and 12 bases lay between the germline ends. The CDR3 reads CASSQGTDYSNQPQHF. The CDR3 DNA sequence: TGTGCCAGCAGCCAGGGGACGGATTATAGCAATCAGCCCCAGCATTTT.

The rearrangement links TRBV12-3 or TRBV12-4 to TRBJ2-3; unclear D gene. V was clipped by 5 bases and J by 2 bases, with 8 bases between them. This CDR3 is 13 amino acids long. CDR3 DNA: TGTGCCAGCAGTGGAGCGTTCACAGATACGCAGTATTTT. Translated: CASSGAFTDTQYF.

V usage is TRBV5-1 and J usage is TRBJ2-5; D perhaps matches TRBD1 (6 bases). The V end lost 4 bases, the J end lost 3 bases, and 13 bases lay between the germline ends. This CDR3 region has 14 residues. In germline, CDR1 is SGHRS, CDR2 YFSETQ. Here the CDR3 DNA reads TGCGCCAGCAGCACAAATGGACAGAAAGAGACCCAGTACTTC. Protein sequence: CASSTNGQKETQYF.

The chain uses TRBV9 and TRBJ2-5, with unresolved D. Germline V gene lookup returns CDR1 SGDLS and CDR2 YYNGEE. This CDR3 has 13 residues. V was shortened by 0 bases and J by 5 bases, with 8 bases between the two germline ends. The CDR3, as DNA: TGTGCCAGCAGCGTAGGAGTCGATGAGACCCAGTACTTC. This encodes CASSVGVDETQYF.

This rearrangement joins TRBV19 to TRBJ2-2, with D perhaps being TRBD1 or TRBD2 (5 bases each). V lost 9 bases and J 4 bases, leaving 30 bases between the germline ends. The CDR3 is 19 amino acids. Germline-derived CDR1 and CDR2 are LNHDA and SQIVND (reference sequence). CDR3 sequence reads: CASKILPGPIKAVTGELFF. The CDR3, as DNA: TGTGCCAGCAAGATTCTCCCGGGACCCATAAAGGCGGTCACCGGGGAGCTGTTTTTT.

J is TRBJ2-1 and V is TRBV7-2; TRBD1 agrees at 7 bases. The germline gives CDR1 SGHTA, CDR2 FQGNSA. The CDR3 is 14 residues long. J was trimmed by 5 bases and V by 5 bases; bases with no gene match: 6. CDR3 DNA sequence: TGTGCCAGCAGCCCGTCCGGGACAGACAATGAGCAGTTCTTC. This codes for CASSPSGTDNEQFF.

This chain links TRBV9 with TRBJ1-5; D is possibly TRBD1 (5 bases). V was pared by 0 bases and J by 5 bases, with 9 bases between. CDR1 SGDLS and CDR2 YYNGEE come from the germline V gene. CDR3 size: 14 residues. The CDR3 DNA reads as TGTGCCAGCAGCGTAGGGACACATGATCAGCCCCAGCATTTT. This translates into CASSVGTHDQPQHF.

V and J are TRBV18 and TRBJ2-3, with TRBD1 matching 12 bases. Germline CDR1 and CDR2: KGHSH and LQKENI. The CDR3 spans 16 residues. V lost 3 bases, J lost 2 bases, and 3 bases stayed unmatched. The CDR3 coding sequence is TGTGCCAGCTCACCTAAGGGACAGGGGGCCACAGATACGCAGTATTTT. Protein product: CASSPKGQGATDTQYF.

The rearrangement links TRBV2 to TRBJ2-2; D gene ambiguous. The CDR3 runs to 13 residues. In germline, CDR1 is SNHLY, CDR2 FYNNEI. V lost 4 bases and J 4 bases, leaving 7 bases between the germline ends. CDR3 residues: CASSVASTGELFF. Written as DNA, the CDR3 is TGTGCCAGCAGTGTAGCCAGCACCGGGGAGCTGTTTTTT.

DNA of the CDR3: TGTGCCACCAGCGGCATGACAGGGGGCACCTACGAGCAGTACTTC. This translates into CATSGMTGGTYEQYF. The V gene is TRBV15, the J gene TRBJ2-7, with 10 positions matching TRBD1. The CDR3 has 15 amino acids. Germline CDR1 is LNHNV and CDR2 is YYDKDF (reference sequence). V lost 5 bases and J lost 2; bases outside the gene matches: 6.

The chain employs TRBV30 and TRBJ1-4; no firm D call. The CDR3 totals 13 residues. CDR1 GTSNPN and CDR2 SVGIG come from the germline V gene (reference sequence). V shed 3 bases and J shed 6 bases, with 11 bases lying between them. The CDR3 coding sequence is TGTGCCTGGAGGCGGTGGCAGTATGAAAAACTGTTTTTT. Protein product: CAWRRWQYEKLFF.

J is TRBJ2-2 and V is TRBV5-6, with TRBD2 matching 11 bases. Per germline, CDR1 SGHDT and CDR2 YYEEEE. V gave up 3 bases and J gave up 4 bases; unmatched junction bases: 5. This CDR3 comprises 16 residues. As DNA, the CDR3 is TGTGCCAGCAGCTACCGACTAGCGGGGTTCACCGGGGAGCTGTTTTTT. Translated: CASSYRLAGFTGELFF. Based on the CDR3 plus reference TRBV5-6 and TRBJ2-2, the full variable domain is DAGVTQSPTHLIKTRGQQVTLRCSPKSGHDTVSWYQQALGQGPQFIFQYYEEEERQRGNFPDRFSGHQFPNYSSELNVNALLLGDSALYLCASSYRLAGFTGELFFGEGSRLTVL.

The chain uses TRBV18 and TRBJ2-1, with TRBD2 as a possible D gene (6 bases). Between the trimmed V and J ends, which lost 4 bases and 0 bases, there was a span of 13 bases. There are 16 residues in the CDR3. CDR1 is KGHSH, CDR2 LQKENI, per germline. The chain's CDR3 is CASSLRELTSYNEQFF. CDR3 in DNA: TGTGCCAGCTCACTCCGGGAGTTGACCTCCTACAATGAGCAGTTCTTC.

DNA for the CDR3: TGTGCCAGCAGCTTAGTCGGCGCCTACGAGCAGTACTTC. Its protein is CASSLVGAYEQYF. This sequence joins TRBV7-9 and TRBJ2-7, with unresolved D. V was cut by 1 base and J by 2 bases, with 6 bases left in between. The length of the CDR3 is 13 residues. The germline V gene has CDR1 SEHNR and CDR2 FQNEAQ (reference sequence).

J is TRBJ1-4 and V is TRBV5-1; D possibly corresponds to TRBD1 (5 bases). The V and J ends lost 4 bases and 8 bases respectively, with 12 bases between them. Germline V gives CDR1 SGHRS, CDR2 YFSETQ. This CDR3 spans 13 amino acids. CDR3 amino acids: CASSRDSREKLFF. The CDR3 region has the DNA TGCGCCAGCAGCCGTGACAGCCGGGAAAAACTGTTTTTT. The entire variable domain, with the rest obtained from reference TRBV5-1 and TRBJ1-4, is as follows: KAGVTQTPRYLIKTRGQQVTLSCSPISGHRSVSWYQQTPGQGLQFLFEYFSETQRNKGNFPGRFSGRQFSNSRSEMNVSTLELGDSALYLCASSRDSREKLFFGSGTQLSVL.

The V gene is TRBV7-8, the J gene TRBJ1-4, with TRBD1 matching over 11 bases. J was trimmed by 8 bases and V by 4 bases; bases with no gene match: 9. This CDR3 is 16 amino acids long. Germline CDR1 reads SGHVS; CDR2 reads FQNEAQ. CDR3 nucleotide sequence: TGTGCCAGCAGCTCCGGGGACAGGGGGATTATGGAAAAACTGTTTTTT. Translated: CASSSGDRGIMEKLFF.

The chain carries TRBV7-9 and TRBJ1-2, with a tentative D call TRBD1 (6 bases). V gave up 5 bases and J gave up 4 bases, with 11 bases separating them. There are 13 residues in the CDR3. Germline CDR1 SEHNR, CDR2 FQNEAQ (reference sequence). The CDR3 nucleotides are TGTGCCAGCAGCCTCAGGGGCGGCTATGGCTACACCTTC. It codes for CASSLRGGYGYTF. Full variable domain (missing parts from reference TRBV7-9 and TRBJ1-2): DTGVSQNPRHKITKRGQNVTFRCDPISEHNRLYWYRQTLGQGPEFLTYFQNEAQLEKSRLLSDRFSAERPKGSFSTLEIQRTEQGDSAMYLCASSLRGGYGYTFGSGTRLTVV.

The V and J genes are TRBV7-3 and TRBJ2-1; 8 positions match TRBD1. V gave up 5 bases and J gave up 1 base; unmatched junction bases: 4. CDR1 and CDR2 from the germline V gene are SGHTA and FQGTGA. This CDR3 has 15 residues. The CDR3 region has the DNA TGTGCCAGCAGCCTTGACAGGGGTTCCTACAATGAGCAGTTCTTC. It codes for CASSLDRGSYNEQFF.

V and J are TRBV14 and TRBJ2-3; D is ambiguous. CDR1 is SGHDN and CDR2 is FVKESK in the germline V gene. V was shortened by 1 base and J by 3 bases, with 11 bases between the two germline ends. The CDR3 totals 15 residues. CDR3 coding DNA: TGTGCCAGCAGCCAAGCTCTGGATTGGACAGATACGCAGTATTTT. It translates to CASSQALDWTDTQYF.

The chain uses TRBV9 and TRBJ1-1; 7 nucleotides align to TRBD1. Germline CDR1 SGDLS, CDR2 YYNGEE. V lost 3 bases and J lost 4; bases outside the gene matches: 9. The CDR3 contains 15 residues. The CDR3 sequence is CASSAGDSFFTEAFF. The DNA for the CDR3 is TGTGCCAGCAGCGCCGGGGACAGTTTTTTCACTGAAGCTTTCTTT.

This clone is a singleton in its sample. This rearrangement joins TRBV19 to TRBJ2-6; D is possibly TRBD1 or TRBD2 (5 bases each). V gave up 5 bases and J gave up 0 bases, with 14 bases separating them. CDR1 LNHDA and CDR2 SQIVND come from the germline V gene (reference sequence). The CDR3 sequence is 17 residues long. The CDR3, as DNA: TGTGCCAGTAGTTCGGTCGGGACCTTCTCTGGGGCCAACGTCCTGACTTTC. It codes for CASSSVGTFSGANVLTF.